This entry describes one T cell receptor (beta chain). The antigen is not known. This record comes from a study of T cell responses to AZD1222 COVID-19 vaccine. Overall study findings and caveats: Most donors were white British, females outnumbered males, and clonal diversity was possibly underestimated. Breadth and depth of Spike-specific TCRs rose after two AZD1222 doses. Repertoires in all cases were sampled only once the peak T cell response had passed. Distributed over spike, vaccine-associated CD4 TCRs predominated at 160-218 and 743-854.

Assay: immunoSEQ multiplex PCR; the TCRdb copy retains only in-frame clones and omits some. The sample includes 75,000 to 90,000 clones, roughly 83% of them seen just once. The V gene's germline CDR1 is SEHNR and CDR2 FQNEAQ (reference sequence). After removal of 5 bases from V and 2 bases from J, the junction contained 5 bases not matched to a gene. There are 16 residues in the CDR3. The sequence was obtained from an adult in good health. This chain uses TRBV7-9 with TRBJ1-5; TRBD1 matches 11 bases. Sample: peripheral blood, taken on day 0 of AZD1222 vaccination. The DNA of the CDR3 is TGTGCCAGCAGCCCCGGGACAGGGGGTGGCAATCAGCCCCAGCATTTT. It yields the protein CASSPGTGGGNQPQHF.